This T cell receptor beta chain came from a study of molecular identifiers for immune sequencing clone quantification. Germline values: CDR1 MNHEY, CDR2 SMNVEV (reference sequence). Trimming removed 6 bases at V and 0 bases at J, with 8 bases between. This CDR3 has 14 residues. Previously described methods and listed TCR primers produced bulk TCR libraries. Each CDR3 protein gets one entry after TCRdb re-called the PCR reads with MiXCR. In the table there are 400,000 to 600,000 distinct CDR3 sequences, over 20% of which are singletons. A CD8+CD4-CCR7+CD45RA+ phenotype served as the sorting definition for naive CD8 T cells. This clonotype has just a few counts. Its antigen is still unknown. Study-wide findings and caveats: Among 900,000 to 1,000,000 naive cells, spiked Jurkat TCR RNA from a single cell was reportedly detectable.

This chain uses TRBV27 with TRBJ2-2; D ambiguous. This TCR was sampled from a human donor in good health. Some libraries in this study had Jurkat cell RNA spiked in. The source material was naive CD8+ T cells from blood, with Jurkat cell RNA spiked in. Stated subset: FACS-sorted CD8+CD4-CCR7+CD45RA+ naive T cells. This CDR3 reads CASRRYANTGELFF. DNA of the CDR3: TGTGCCAGCAGGAGATACGCGAACACCGGGGAGCTGTTTTTT.